This T cell receptor (beta chain) was sequenced during a study of neoadjuvant anti-PD-1 for oral cavity cancer. CDR1 and CDR2 (germline): MNHEY, SVGAGI. The CDR3 consists of 12 residues. Trimming stripped 5 bases from V and 0 bases from J, with 4 bases between. The time point is: after neoadjuvant nivolumab, at surgical resection. No culture or expansion preceded analysis of these blood cells. TCRdb's copy holds only in-frame clones and misses some; the assay was immunoSEQ multiplex PCR. This table has about 42,000 clones, about three quarters appearing once. V gene TRBV6-5 combines with J gene TRBJ1-1; D is uncertain. The clonotype comes from a person aged 40 to 85 with oral cavity squamous cell carcinoma. Specimen: PBMCs, collected after nivolumab (anti-PD-1) treatment. In DNA form, the CDR3 reads TGTGCCAGCAGTCCTATGAACACTGAAGCTTTCTTT. As protein: CASSPMNTEAFF.